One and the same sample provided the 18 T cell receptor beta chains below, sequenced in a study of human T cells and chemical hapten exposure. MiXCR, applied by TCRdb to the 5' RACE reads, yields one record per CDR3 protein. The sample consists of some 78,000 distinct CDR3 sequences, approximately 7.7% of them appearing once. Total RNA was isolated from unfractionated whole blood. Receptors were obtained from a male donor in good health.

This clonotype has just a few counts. The CDR3 region is CSARPRREETQYF. The CDR3 DNA reads TGCAGTGCTAGGCCGAGACGGGAAGAGACCCAGTACTTC. The chain carries TRBV20-1 and TRBJ2-5; D unresolved. The germline V gene encodes CDR1 DFQATT and CDR2 SNEGSKA (reference sequence). Between the trimmed V and J ends, which lost 3 bases and 3 bases, there was a span of 11 bases. This CDR3 comprises 13 residues.

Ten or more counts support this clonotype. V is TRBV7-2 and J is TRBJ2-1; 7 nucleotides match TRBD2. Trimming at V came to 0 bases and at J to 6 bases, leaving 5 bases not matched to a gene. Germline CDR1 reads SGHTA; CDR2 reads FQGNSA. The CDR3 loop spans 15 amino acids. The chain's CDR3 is CASSLAGRSGNEQFF. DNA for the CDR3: TGTGCCAGCAGCTTAGCCGGGAGGTCTGGCAATGAGCAGTTCTTC.

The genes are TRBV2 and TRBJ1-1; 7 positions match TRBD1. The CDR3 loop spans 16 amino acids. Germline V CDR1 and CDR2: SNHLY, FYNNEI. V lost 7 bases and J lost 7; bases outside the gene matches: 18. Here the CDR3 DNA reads TGTGCCAGCAACTCCCAGGGGCCGGGACAGAAAATTGAAGCTTTCTTT. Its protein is CASNSQGPGQKIEAFF. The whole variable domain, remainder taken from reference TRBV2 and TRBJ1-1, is EPEVTQTPSHQVTQMGQEVILRCVPISNHLYFYWYRQILGQKVEFLVSFYNNEISEKSEIFDDQFSVERPDGSNFTLKIRSTKLEDSAMYFCASNSQGPGQKIEAFFGQGTRLTVV.

CDR3 protein: CASSLAKFGRNTGELFF. The CDR3 nucleotides read TGTGCCAGCAGCTTAGCGAAATTTGGGCGGAACACCGGGGAGCTGTTTTTT. J is TRBJ2-2 and V is TRBV7-9; D is ambiguous. CDR3 size: 17 residues. The germline V gene encodes CDR1 SEHNR and CDR2 FQNEAQ (reference sequence). Trimming took 0 bases from V and 1 from J, leaving 12 bases between them.

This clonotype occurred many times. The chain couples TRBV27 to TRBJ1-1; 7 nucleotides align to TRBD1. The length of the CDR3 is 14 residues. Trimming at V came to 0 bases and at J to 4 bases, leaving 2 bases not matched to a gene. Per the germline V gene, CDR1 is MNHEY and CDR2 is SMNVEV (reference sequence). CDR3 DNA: TGTGCCAGCAGTTTATCAGGGGGCATCACTGAAGCTTTCTTT. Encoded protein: CASSLSGGITEAFF.

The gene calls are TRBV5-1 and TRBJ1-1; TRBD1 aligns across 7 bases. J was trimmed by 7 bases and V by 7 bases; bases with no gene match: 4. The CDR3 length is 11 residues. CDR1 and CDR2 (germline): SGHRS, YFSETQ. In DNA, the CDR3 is TGCGCCAGCTCCGGGACAGATGAAGCTTTCTTT. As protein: CASSGTDEAFF. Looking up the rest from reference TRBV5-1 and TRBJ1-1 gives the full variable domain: KAGVTQTPRYLIKTRGQQVTLSCSPISGHRSVSWYQQTPGQGLQFLFEYFSETQRNKGNFPGRFSGRQFSNSRSEMNVSTLELGDSALYLCASSGTDEAFFGQGTRLTVV.

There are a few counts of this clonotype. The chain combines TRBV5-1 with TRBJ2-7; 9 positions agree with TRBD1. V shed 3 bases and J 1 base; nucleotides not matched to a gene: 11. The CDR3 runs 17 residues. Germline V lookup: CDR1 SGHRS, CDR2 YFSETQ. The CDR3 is CASSSPGGQGNSYEQYF. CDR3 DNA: TGCGCCAGCAGCTCCCCTGGGGGACAGGGAAATTCCTACGAGCAGTACTTC.

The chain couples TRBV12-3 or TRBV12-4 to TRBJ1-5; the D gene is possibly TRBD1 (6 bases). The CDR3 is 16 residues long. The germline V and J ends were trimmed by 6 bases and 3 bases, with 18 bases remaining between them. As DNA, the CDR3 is TGTGCCAGCAGCCTAGGCGGGGGCGCAAACAATCAGCCCCAGCATTTT. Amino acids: CASSLGGGANNQPQHF.

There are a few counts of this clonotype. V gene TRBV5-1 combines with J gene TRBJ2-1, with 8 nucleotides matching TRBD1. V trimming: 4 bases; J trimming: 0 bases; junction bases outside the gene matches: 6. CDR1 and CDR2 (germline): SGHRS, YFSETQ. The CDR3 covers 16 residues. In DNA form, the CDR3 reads TGCGCCAGCAGCGAGCAGGGGGCGAGCTCCTACAATGAGCAGTTCTTC. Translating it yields CASSEQGASSYNEQFF.

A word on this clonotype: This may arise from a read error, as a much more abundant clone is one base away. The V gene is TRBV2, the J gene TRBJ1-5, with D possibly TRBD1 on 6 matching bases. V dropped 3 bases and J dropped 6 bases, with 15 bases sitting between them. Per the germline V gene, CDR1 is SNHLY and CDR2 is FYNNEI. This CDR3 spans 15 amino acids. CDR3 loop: CASSDISRGGQPQHF. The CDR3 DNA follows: TGTGCCAGCAGTGATATCTCTAGAGGGGGTCAGCCCCAGCATTTT.

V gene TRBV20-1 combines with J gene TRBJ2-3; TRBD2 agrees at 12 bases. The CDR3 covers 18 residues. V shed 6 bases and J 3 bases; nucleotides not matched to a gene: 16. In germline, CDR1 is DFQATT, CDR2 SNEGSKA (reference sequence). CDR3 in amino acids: CSAPKLELAGGPTDTQYF. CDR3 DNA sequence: TGCAGTGCCCCTAAACTAGAGCTAGCGGGGGGGCCTACAGATACGCAGTATTTT.

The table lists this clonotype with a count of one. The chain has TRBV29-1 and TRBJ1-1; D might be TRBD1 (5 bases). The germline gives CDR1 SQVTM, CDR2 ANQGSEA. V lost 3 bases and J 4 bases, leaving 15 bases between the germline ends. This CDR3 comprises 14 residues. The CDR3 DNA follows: TGCAGCGTTGACTCGACAAGGCAGGGCACTGAAGCTTTCTTT. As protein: CSVDSTRQGTEAFF.

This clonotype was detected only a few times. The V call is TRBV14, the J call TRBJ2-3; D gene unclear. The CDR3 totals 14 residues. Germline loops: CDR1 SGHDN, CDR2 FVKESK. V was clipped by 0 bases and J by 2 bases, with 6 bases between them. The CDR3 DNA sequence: TGTGCCAGCAGCCAAGAGCCCTACACAGATACGCAGTATTTT. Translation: CASSQEPYTDTQYF.

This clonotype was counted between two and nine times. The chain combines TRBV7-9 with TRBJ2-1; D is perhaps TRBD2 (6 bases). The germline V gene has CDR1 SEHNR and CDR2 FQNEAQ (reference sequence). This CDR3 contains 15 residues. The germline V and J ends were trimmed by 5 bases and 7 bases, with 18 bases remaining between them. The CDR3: CASSLSDSGRNEQFF. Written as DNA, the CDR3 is TGTGCCAGCAGCCTTTCGGATAGCGGACGTAATGAGCAGTTCTTC.

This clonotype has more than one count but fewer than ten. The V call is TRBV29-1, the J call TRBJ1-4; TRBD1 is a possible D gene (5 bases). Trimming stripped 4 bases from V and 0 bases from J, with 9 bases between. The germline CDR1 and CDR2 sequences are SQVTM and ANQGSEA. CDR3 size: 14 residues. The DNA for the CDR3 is TGCAGCGTTGGGGACCGTCCAACTAATGAAAAACTGTTTTTT. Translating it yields CSVGDRPTNEKLFF.

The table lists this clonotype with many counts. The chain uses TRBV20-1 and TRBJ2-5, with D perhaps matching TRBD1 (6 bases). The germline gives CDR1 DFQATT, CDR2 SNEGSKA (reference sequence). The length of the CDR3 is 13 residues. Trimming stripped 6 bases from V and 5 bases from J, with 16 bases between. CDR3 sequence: CSAPGVQGETQYF. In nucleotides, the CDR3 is TGCAGTGCGCCAGGGGTGCAGGGGGAGACCCAGTACTTC.

CDR3 loop: CASSPTLAGVTYNEQFF. The CDR3 nucleotides read TGTGCCAGCAGCCCTACCCTAGCGGGAGTAACCTACAATGAGCAGTTCTTC. This chain joins TRBV7-9 and TRBJ2-1; 10 bases are a match to TRBD2. This CDR3 comprises 17 residues. V was pared by 5 bases and J by 2 bases, with 9 bases of the junction left unmatched. Looked up from germline, CDR1 is SEHNR and CDR2 is FQNEAQ (reference sequence).

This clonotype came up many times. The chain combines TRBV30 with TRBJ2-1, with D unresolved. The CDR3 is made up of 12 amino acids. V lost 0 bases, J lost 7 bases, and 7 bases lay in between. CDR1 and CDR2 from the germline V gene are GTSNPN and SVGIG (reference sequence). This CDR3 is CAWSVRLNEQFF. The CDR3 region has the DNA TGTGCCTGGAGTGTACGGCTAAATGAGCAGTTCTTC. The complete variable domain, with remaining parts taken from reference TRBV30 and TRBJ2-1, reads SQTIHQWPATLVQPVGSPLSLECTVEGTSNPNLYWYRQAAGRGLQLLFYSVGIGQISSEVPQNLSASRPQDRQFILSSKKLLLSDSGFYLCAWSVRLNEQFFGPGTRLTVL.